Given below is one T cell receptor (beta chain) in context. The source of the sample is a study of response to subunit inactivated influenza vaccine. TCRdb reprocessed the RT-PCR reads with MiXCR, giving one entry per CDR3 protein. The sample has more than 450,000 distinct CDR3 sequences; around 8% are singletons. Germline CDR1 MDHEN, CDR2 SYDVKM. The CDR3 extends over 15 amino acids. Trimming took 5 bases from V and 0 from J, leaving 11 bases between them. This chain links TRBV28 with TRBJ1-5; a weak D match, TRBD1 (6 bases). This clonotype was sampled from a man aged 50 to 69 who received an inactivated influenza vaccine. The sequenced sample was PBMCs from blood, obtained around 2 years after vaccination. CDR3 sequence: CASSAYRDSNQPQHF. CDR3 nucleotide sequence: TGTGCCAGCAGTGCCTACAGGGATAGCAATCAGCCCCAGCATTTT. The full variable domain, with the rest looked up from reference TRBV28 and TRBJ1-5, is DVKVTQSSRYLVKRTGEKVFLECVQDMDHENMFWYRQDPGLGLRLIYFSYDVKMKEKGDIPEGYSVSREKKERFSLILESASTNQTSMYLCASSAYRDSNQPQHFGDGTRLSIL.